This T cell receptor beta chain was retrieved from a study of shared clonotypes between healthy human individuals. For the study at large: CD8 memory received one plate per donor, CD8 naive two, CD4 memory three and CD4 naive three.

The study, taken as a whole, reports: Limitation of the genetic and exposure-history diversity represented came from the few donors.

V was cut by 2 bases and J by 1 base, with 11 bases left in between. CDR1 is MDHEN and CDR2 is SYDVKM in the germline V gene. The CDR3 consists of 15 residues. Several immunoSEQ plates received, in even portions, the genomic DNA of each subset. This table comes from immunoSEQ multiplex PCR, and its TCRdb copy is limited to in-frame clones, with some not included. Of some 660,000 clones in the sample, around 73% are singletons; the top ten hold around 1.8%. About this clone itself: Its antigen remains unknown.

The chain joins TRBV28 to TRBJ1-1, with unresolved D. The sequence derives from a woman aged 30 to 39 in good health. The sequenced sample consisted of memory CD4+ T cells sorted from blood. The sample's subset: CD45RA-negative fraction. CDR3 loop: CASSLTDVANTEAFF. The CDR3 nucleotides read TGTGCCAGCAGTTTAACGGATGTAGCGAACACTGAAGCTTTCTTT.